This T cell receptor (beta chain) was observed in a study of cytomegalovirus exposure and HLA in healthy donors. Whole-study context: Among around 180 million T cells, an earlier analysis found 117 million unique TCR beta sequences.

Regarding the study as a whole: Reported findings show TCR beta sequences accurately forecast HLA-A and HLA-B alleles in most subjects.

CDR1 and CDR2 (germline): PRHDT, FYEKMQ (reference sequence). Germline trimming cut 8 bases from V and 5 bases from J; bases unmatched to any gene: 3. The CDR3 consists of 15 residues. 60 Vbeta and 13 Jbeta primers were used in PCR. TCRdb's copy holds only in-frame clones and misses some; the assay was immunoSEQ multiplex PCR. The sample carries over 250,000 clones, just over 70% recorded once. Only a few counts were recorded for this clone. Its antigen is unknown. The sequence was obtained from a female donor in good health and CMV-seronegative. Sequencing was carried out using PBMCs. The rearrangement links TRBV13 to TRBJ2-2, with 15 nucleotides matching TRBD2. CDR3 DNA sequence: TGTGCCAGCGGGGGACTAGCGGGAGGAACCGGGGAGCTGTTTTTT. This encodes CASGGLAGGTGELFF.